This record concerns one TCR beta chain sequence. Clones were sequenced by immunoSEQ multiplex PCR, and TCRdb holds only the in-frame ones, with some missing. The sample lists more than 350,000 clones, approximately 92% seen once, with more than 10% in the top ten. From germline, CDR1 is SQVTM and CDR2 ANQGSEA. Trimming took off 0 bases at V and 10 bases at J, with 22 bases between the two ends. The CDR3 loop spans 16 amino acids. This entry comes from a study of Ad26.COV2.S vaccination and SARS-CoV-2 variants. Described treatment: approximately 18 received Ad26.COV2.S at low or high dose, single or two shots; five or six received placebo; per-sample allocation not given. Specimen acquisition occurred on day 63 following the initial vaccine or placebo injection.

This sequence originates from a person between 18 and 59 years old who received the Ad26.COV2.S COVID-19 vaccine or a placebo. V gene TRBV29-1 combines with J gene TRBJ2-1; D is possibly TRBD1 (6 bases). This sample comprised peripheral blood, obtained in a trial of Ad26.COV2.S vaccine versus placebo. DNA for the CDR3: TGCAGCGTTGAAGATGGCTGGACAGACTCGTTCGGGGAGCAGTTCTTC. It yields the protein CSVEDGWTDSFGEQFF.